Given below is one T cell receptor beta chain in context. This entry is derived from a study of shared T cell receptors in the human thymus. With V trimmed by 1 base and J by 6 bases, 8 bases remained unmatched. The V gene's germline CDR1 is LGHNA and CDR2 YSLEER. The length of the CDR3 is 16 residues. TCRdb's copy holds only in-frame clones and misses some; the assay was immunoSEQ multiplex PCR. The sample contains about 660,000 clones, 87% of which appear only once. The sample was also linked to a second study, of human thymus T cells. Per that paper: Thymic and blood repertoires appeared to display a bias in their usage of V and J genes. In unrelated individuals, thymic repertoires overlapped highly, according to related research.

This receptor was identified in a boy younger than two with a congenital heart defect. The chain uses TRBV4-3 and TRBJ2-3, with 9 nucleotides matching TRBD2. Sequencing was performed on thymocytes. The CDR3 region has the DNA TGCGCCAGCAGCCAAGGGAGAAGCGGGGGGCCGGATACGCAGTATTTT. This codes for CASSQGRSGGPDTQYF.